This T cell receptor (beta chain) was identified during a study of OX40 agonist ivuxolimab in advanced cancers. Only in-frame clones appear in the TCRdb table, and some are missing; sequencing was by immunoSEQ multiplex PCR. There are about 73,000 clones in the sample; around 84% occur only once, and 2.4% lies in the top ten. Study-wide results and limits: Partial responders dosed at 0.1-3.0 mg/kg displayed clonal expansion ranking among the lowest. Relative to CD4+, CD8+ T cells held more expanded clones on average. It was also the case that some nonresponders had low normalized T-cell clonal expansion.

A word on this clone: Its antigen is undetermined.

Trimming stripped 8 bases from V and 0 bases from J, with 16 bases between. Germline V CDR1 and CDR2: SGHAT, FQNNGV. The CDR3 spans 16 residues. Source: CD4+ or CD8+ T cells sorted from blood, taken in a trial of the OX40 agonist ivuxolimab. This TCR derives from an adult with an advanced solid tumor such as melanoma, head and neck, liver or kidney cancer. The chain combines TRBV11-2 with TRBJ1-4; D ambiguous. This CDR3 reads CASGPHLFATNEKLFF. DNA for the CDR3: TGTGCCAGCGGCCCACACTTGTTTGCAACTAATGAAAAACTGTTTTTT.